The sequence of this T cell receptor (beta chain) was determined in a study of shared clonotypes between healthy human individuals. Study conclusions and caveats: The naive CD4 repertoires of a handful of donors were compared, and approximately 5.3% of clonotypes were shared.

The CDR3 runs 15 residues. Germline CDR1 MNHEY, CDR2 SVGAGI. The V end lost 7 bases, the J end lost 0 bases, and 15 bases lay between the germline ends. Remarks on this clone: Its antigen is not identified.

Using immunoSEQ multiplex PCR, the repertoire was profiled, and TCRdb retains in-frame clones only, with some absent. The data hold roughly 1,000,000 clones, with 75% to 80% observed a single time. The chain employs TRBV6-5 and TRBJ1-2; D is perhaps TRBD1 (5 bases). The TCR sequence derives from a young man in good health. Some clones in this sample may be carry-over from other donors' samples. Material: memory CD4+ T cells from PBMCs. Subset in this sample: CD45RA-negative fraction. The CDR3 DNA sequence: TGTGCCAGCACCACTTCCGGGACGACTAACTATGGCTACACCTTC. Its protein product is CASTTSGTTNYGYTF.